Presented here are 11 T cell receptor beta chains from one specimen sequenced in a study of blood T cell repertoires in COVID-19 (dated by TCRdb to between 2020 and 2021). Library construction relied on the immunoSEQ multiplex PCR assay. As stored in TCRdb, this immuneACCESS dataset retains in-frame rearrangements with V and J assigned. A fraction of the clones does not appear; measured against another copy, unresolved V genes explain less than half of the discrepancy, and the remainder lacks a known reason. Within this sample are some 320,000 clones, with more than 70% of them counted one time only. About 5% of the sample goes to the ten largest clones. What was sequenced was PBMCs or T cells enriched from blood (not recorded which). Receptor source: a woman aged 25 to 39 who had recovered from COVID-19.

The chain has TRBV9 and TRBJ2-3, with D tentatively TRBD2 (7 bases). V lost 4 bases, J lost 4 bases, and 16 bases lay in between. The germline gives CDR1 SGDLS, CDR2 YYNGEE. This CDR3 is built from 15 residues. DNA for the CDR3: TGTGCCAGCAGCCCCCAAGGGGGGGTCCCAGATACGCAGTATTTT. Its protein product is CASSPQGGVPDTQYF.

CDR3 sequence (DNA): TGCGCCAGCAGAACAGGGGGCCTGAACACTGAAGCTTTCTTT. Protein product: CASRTGGLNTEAFF. The chain combines TRBV5-1 with TRBJ1-1, with 9 bases fitting TRBD1. J was trimmed by 0 bases and V by 5 bases; bases with no gene match: 2. This CDR3 contains 14 residues. Germline CDR1 reads SGHRS; CDR2 reads YFSETQ.

The chain combines TRBV9 with TRBJ1-6, with D maybe TRBD1 (6 bases). Trimming stripped 0 bases from V and 3 bases from J, with 16 bases between. This CDR3 spans 18 amino acids. Germline lookup yields CDR1 SGDLS and CDR2 YYNGEE. The CDR3 DNA is TGTGCCAGCAGCGTAGAGGACAGTCGGAGATTCTATAATTCACCCCTCCACTTT. The encoded protein is CASSVEDSRRFYNSPLHF. The whole variable domain, remainder taken from reference TRBV9 and TRBJ1-6, is DSGVTQTPKHLITATGQRVTLRCSPRSGDLSVYWYQQSLDQGLQFLIQYYNGEERAKGNILERFSAQQFPDLHSELNLSSLELGDSALYFCASSVEDSRRFYNSPLHFGNGTRLTVT.

This clone was detected a few times. V is TRBV3-1 (or the pseudogene TRBV3-2) and J is TRBJ2-3; D remains ambiguous. The germline V gene has CDR1 LGHDT and CDR2 YNNKEL (reference sequence). This CDR3 is 13 amino acids long. Trimming shortened V by 5 bases and J by 1 base, and 7 bases separated the two germline ends. This CDR3 is CASSSRGTDTQYF. DNA for the CDR3: TGTGCCAGCAGCTCCCGAGGCACAGATACGCAGTATTTT.

The chain recombines TRBV5-1 with TRBJ1-1, with D possibly matching TRBD1 (5 bases). Germline loops: CDR1 SGHRS, CDR2 YFSETQ. V lost 0 bases and J 4 bases, leaving 10 bases between the germline ends. CDR3 length: 14 residues. The CDR3 nucleotides read TGCGCCAGCAGCTTGGCCCGGGGGAGCACTGAAGCTTTCTTT. Its translation: CASSLARGSTEAFF.

CDR3 DNA: TGTGCCAGTAGTATTAGGCAGGCCTTCAACTCTGGAAACACCATATATTTT. This translates into CASSIRQAFNSGNTIYF. This chain links TRBV19 with TRBJ1-3, with no clear D. The length of the CDR3 is 17 residues. Germline V gives CDR1 LNHDA, CDR2 SQIVND (reference sequence). The V end was cut by 3 bases, the J end by 0 bases, with 15 bases between.

This clone was observed once. The chain employs TRBV6-5 and TRBJ1-1, with TRBD1 matching over 7 bases. Trimming removed 7 bases from V and 1 base from J; junction bases left unmatched: 3. The germline V gene encodes CDR1 MNHEY and CDR2 SVGAGI. The CDR3 sequence is 13 residues long. CDR3 in DNA: TGTGCCAGCATTAGGGGGCGGAACACTGAAGCTTTCTTT. Translated: CASIRGRNTEAFF.

This chain connects TRBV7-9 to TRBJ2-5, with TRBD1 as a possible D gene (5 bases). The CDR3 consists of 13 residues. Per germline, CDR1 SEHNR and CDR2 FQNEAQ (reference sequence). V lost 0 bases and J lost 9, with 11 bases in between. CDR3 protein: CASSLATGPSQYF. CDR3 nucleotides: TGTGCCAGCAGCTTAGCAACAGGACCCTCCCAGTACTTC.

V usage is TRBV6-2 or TRBV6-3 and J usage is TRBJ2-3; TRBD2 aligns across 13 bases. Germline-derived CDR1 and CDR2 are MNHEY and SVGEGT. The CDR3 loop spans 15 amino acids. The V gene end was trimmed by 2 bases and the J gene end by 7 bases; junction bases not matched to a gene: 3. CDR3 in DNA: TGTGCCAGCAGTTACCGGACTAGCGGGGGCCATACGCAGTATTTT. It codes for CASSYRTSGGHTQYF.

The chain couples TRBV7-2 to TRBJ1-6, with D unresolved. Trimming stripped 1 base from V and 3 bases from J, with 7 bases between. CDR1 is SGHTA and CDR2 is FQGNSA in the germline V gene. The CDR3 covers 15 residues. The CDR3 DNA reads TGTGCCAGCAGCTTAGGGGCAGTCTATAATTCACCCCTCCACTTT. Translation gives CASSLGAVYNSPLHF.

The chain joins TRBV6-5 to TRBJ2-3; tentatively, D is TRBD2 (6 bases). The CDR3 covers 14 residues. Germline CDR1 reads MNHEY; CDR2 reads SVGAGI. Deletions cut 7 bases from V and 4 bases from J, with 15 bases between. The CDR3 loop is CASTSLERADTQYF. The DNA for the CDR3 is TGTGCCAGCACCTCCCTGGAGCGGGCAGATACGCAGTATTTT.